This entry lists 26 T cell receptor beta chains sequenced from one sample in a study of T cell clonotyping in hematopoietic cell transplantation. Only in-frame clones appear in the TCRdb table, and some are missing; sequencing was by immunoSEQ multiplex PCR. The sample includes about 36,000 clones, over 80% of them seen just once. Sequenced: peripheral blood mononuclear cells. These receptors all stem from a woman in her 40s in good health. Some clones in this sample may be carry-over from other donors' samples.

The chain is built from TRBV18 and TRBJ2-7, with D maybe TRBD1 (5 bases). This CDR3 comprises 12 residues. The V gene lost 3 bases and the J gene lost 7 bases, with 10 bases spanning the gap. The germline V gene has CDR1 KGHSH and CDR2 LQKENI. The CDR3 bases are TGTGCCAGCTCACCGGCAGGGTGGGAGCAGTACTTC. Residues: CASSPAGWEQYF.

The rearrangement joins TRBV28 to TRBJ1-4; D gene unclear. The length of the CDR3 is 14 residues. CDR1 MDHEN and CDR2 SYDVKM come from the germline V gene. The V and J ends lost 3 bases and 8 bases respectively, with 13 bases between them. The CDR3 coding sequence is TGTGCCAGCAGTTTGGACCCAAGCCGGGAAAAACTGTTTTTT. It codes for CASSLDPSREKLFF.

The rearrangement links TRBV2 to TRBJ2-2; D uncertain. The CDR3 is made up of 15 amino acids. The germline gives CDR1 SNHLY, CDR2 FYNNEI. Trimming removed 9 bases from V and 0 bases from J, with 14 bases in between. CDR3 sequence: CASHKSATNTGELFF. The CDR3 region has the DNA TGTGCCAGTCACAAATCAGCCACGAACACCGGGGAGCTGTTTTTT.

This chain links TRBV19 with TRBJ1-2; D might be TRBD1 (5 bases). Germline loops: CDR1 LNHDA, CDR2 SQIVND (reference sequence). The V end was cut by 0 bases, the J end by 4 bases, with 12 bases between. This CDR3 region has 15 residues. CDR3 DNA sequence: TGTGCCAGTAGTATAGACCCGACAGACCCCTATGGCTACACCTTC. Translating gives CASSIDPTDPYGYTF.

Only one count was recorded for this clone. The chain has TRBV19 and TRBJ1-5; weak D call: TRBD1 (5 bases). The V and J ends lost 10 bases and 6 bases respectively, with 19 bases between them. This CDR3 comprises 14 residues. Germline-derived CDR1 and CDR2 are LNHDA and SQIVND (reference sequence). The CDR3 reads CATSGGEISQPQHF. In DNA form, the CDR3 reads TGTGCCACATCTGGGGGGGAAATCAGTCAGCCCCAGCATTTT.

This clone was seen a single time. The V call is TRBV14, the J call TRBJ2-7; D might be TRBD2 (6 bases). Germline CDR1 reads SGHDN; CDR2 reads FVKESK. The CDR3 consists of 15 residues. Trimming removed 3 bases at V and 4 bases at J, with 16 bases between. The CDR3 loop reads CASSHRREIEYEQYF. The DNA for the CDR3 is TGTGCCAGCAGCCACAGACGGGAGATCGAATACGAGCAGTACTTC. The full variable domain, with the rest looked up from reference TRBV14 and TRBJ2-7, is EAGVTQFPSHSVIEKGQTVTLRCDPISGHDNLYWYRRVMGKEIKFLLHFVKESKQDESGMPNNRFLAERTGGTYSTLKVQPAELEDSGVYFCASSHRREIEYEQYFGPGTRLTVT.

This chain connects TRBV5-4 to TRBJ2-1; D may correspond to TRBD1 or TRBD2 (5 bases each). This CDR3 has 15 residues. Germline V lookup: CDR1 SGHNT, CDR2 YYREEE (reference sequence). Trimming left V 4 bases short and J 9 bases short, with 20 bases between. The CDR3 DNA reads as TGTGCCAGCAGCCCCCGGGACGTACTCCGAGGTGAGCAGTTCTTC. Encoded protein: CASSPRDVLRGEQFF.

The chain employs TRBV25-1 and TRBJ2-2; possibly TRBD1 for D (5 bases). The CDR3 has 13 residues. Trimming cost V 1 base and J 6 bases, with 6 bases left between them. Germline assignment: CDR1 MGHDK and CDR2 SYGVNS. CDR3 DNA: TGTGCCAGCAGTGAATCAGGGCCCGGGGAGCTGTTTTTT. This gives the protein CASSESGPGELFF.

The gene calls are TRBV4-3 and TRBJ1-1, with D possibly TRBD1 on 6 matching bases. The CDR3 spans 16 residues. Germline CDR1 is LGHNA and CDR2 is YSLEER. V shed 0 bases and J shed 3 bases, with 14 bases lying between them. CDR3 sequence (DNA): TGCGCCAGCAGCCAAGAGAGGGGGGCGGGAGACACTGAAGCTTTCTTT. This sequence encodes CASSQERGAGDTEAFF.

This chain uses TRBV19 with TRBJ1-1; D unclear. The CDR3 totals 13 residues. CDR1 LNHDA and CDR2 SQIVND come from the germline V gene (reference sequence). The V end was cut by 3 bases, the J end by 3 bases, with 8 bases between. CDR3 coding DNA: TGTGCCAGTAGTATCGGGCAGGACACTGAAGCTTTCTTT. As protein: CASSIGQDTEAFF.

The chain has TRBV6-5 and TRBJ1-2; perhaps TRBD1 as D (6 bases). CDR1 and CDR2 from the germline V gene are MNHEY and SVGAGI. Deletions cut 5 bases from V and 4 bases from J, with 14 bases between. CDR3 length equals 14 residues. In nucleotides, the CDR3 is TGTGCCAGCAGTCCCGGGGACACCTCCTATGGCTACACCTTC. Translation gives CASSPGDTSYGYTF.

The CDR3 protein is CASSYLGEFSRGYTF. In nucleotides, the CDR3 is TGTGCCAGCAGTTACTTGGGGGAGTTTTCTCGTGGCTACACCTTC. V gene TRBV6-6 combines with J gene TRBJ1-2; tentative D call: TRBD1 (5 bases). Trimming took off 1 base at V and 7 bases at J, with 16 bases between the two ends. Germline lookup yields CDR1 MNHNY and CDR2 SVGAGI (reference sequence). CDR3 length equals 15 residues.

The CDR3 region has the DNA TGTGCCAGCAGCCGTGACAGGGCCGTTGGGGAGCAGTACTTC. Its protein product is CASSRDRAVGEQYF. The chain is built from TRBV5-4 and TRBJ2-7; 7 bases map to TRBD1. Germline V gene lookup returns CDR1 SGHNT and CDR2 YYREEE (reference sequence). The length of the CDR3 is 14 residues. V lost 4 bases to trimming and J lost 7 bases; unmatched junction nucleotides: 11.

This clone has just one count. This chain joins TRBV6-6 and TRBJ2-7, with D perhaps TRBD1 (6 bases). V gave up 7 bases and J gave up 0 bases, with 10 bases separating them. This CDR3 spans 13 amino acids. Germline CDR1 is MNHNY and CDR2 is SVGAGI (reference sequence). The CDR3 protein is CASKIGGSYEQYF. The CDR3 region has the DNA TGTGCCAGCAAAATAGGGGGCTCCTACGAGCAGTACTTC.

The DNA of the CDR3 is TGCGCCAGCAGCCAAGAAGGGACTCTCGGCACAGATACGCAGTATTTT. Amino acids: CASSQEGTLGTDTQYF. The chain links TRBV4-1 to TRBJ2-3, with a weak D call TRBD2 (6 bases). With 0 bases removed from V and 1 base from J, the gap between germline ends came to 11 bases. CDR3 length: 16 amino acids. The germline gives CDR1 MGHRA, CDR2 YSYEKL.

This sequence joins TRBV5-1 and TRBJ2-7; D may be TRBD2 (6 bases). This CDR3 is 15 amino acids long. Per germline, CDR1 SGHRS and CDR2 YFSETQ. V lost 0 bases and J lost 7, with 17 bases in between. The CDR3 reads CASSLVGGHGGEQYF. Here the CDR3 DNA reads TGCGCCAGCAGCTTGGTCGGCGGCCATGGGGGGGAGCAGTACTTC.

This clone was detected once. The chain uses TRBV5-1 and TRBJ1-2, with unresolved D. Germline V CDR1 and CDR2: SGHRS, YFSETQ. CDR3 length: 14 amino acids. The ends were cut back, 4 bases at V and 4 bases at J, with 14 bases in the middle. CDR3: CASSPGSAFYGYTF. For the CDR3, the DNA is TGCGCCAGCAGCCCTGGTTCAGCGTTCTATGGCTACACCTTC.

V is TRBV19 and J is TRBJ1-2; tentative D call: TRBD1 (5 bases). The CDR3 consists of 15 residues. CDR1 and CDR2 from the germline V gene are LNHDA and SQIVND (reference sequence). V was shortened by 4 bases and J by 3 bases, with 15 bases between the two germline ends. The CDR3 protein is CASSSRGGEDYGYTF. The CDR3 region has the DNA TGTGCCAGTAGTAGCCGCGGAGGGGAAGACTATGGCTACACCTTC.

The V gene is TRBV19, the J gene TRBJ1-2; 7 bases fit TRBD1. Germline V gene lookup returns CDR1 LNHDA and CDR2 SQIVND (reference sequence). The CDR3 spans 14 residues. V dropped 5 bases and J dropped 5; count of bases not matched to a gene: 8. CDR3 in DNA: TGTGCCAGTAGTCTCGGACAGGCAGCGTATGGCTACACCTTC. Translating gives CASSLGQAAYGYTF.

The V gene is TRBV10-3, the J gene TRBJ2-2; D is unclear. This CDR3 region has 15 residues. Per germline, CDR1 ENHRY and CDR2 SYGVKD. Trimming stripped 3 bases from V and 1 base from J, with 9 bases between. This CDR3 reads CAISESVRNTGELFF. The CDR3 DNA follows: TGTGCCATCAGTGAAAGTGTTAGGAACACCGGGGAGCTGTTTTTT.

The chain has TRBV5-6 and TRBJ1-2; no clear D. This CDR3 comprises 13 residues. V was trimmed by 4 bases and J by 7 bases, leaving 14 bases between them. CDR1 and CDR2 from the germline V gene are SGHDT and YYEEEE. The CDR3 spells CASSDGSQIGYTF. CDR3 nucleotides: TGTGCCAGCAGCGACGGCAGCCAAATTGGCTACACCTTC.

This sequence joins TRBV30 and TRBJ2-1, with a tentative D call TRBD2 (5 bases). The germline V gene has CDR1 GTSNPN and CDR2 SVGIG (reference sequence). This CDR3 is 14 amino acids long. V shed 2 bases and J shed 10 bases, with 18 bases lying between them. CDR3 amino acids: CAWSFLVGRGEQFF. CDR3 DNA: TGTGCCTGGAGTTTTTTAGTTGGGAGAGGGGAGCAGTTCTTC.

V gene TRBV9 combines with J gene TRBJ2-1; TRBD2 is a possible D gene (5 bases). The length of the CDR3 is 13 residues. CDR1 is SGDLS and CDR2 is YYNGEE in the germline V gene. Trimming stripped 0 bases from V and 9 bases from J, with 10 bases between. The CDR3 DNA sequence: TGTGCCAGCAGCGTAGAACCCCGGGGTGAGCAGTTCTTC. It codes for CASSVEPRGEQFF.

The V call is TRBV19, the J call TRBJ2-7, with 8 bases matching TRBD1. There are 14 residues in the CDR3. Germline CDR1 is LNHDA and CDR2 is SQIVND (reference sequence). J was trimmed by 1 base and V by 3 bases; bases with no gene match: 2. CDR3 region: CASSIGTGSYEQYF. The CDR3 coding sequence is TGTGCCAGTAGTATCGGGACAGGTTCCTACGAGCAGTACTTC. Looking up the rest from reference TRBV19 and TRBJ2-7 gives the full variable domain: DGGITQSPKYLFRKEGQNVTLSCEQNLNHDAMYWYRQDPGQGLRLIYYSQIVNDFQKGDIAEGYSVSREKKESFPLTVTSAQKNPTAFYLCASSIGTGSYEQYFGPGTRLTVT.

V and J are TRBV7-3 and TRBJ2-7, with D unresolved. Germline V gene data show CDR1 as SGHTA and CDR2 as FQGTGA. The ends were cut back, 4 bases at V and 7 bases at J, with 11 bases in the middle. This CDR3 is built from 12 residues. CDR3 nucleotide sequence: TGTGCCAGCAGCTCCAGATCGGGTGAGCAGTACTTC. It is translated as CASSSRSGEQYF.

The chain recombines TRBV4-1 with TRBJ1-1; TRBD1 is a possible D gene (5 bases). The CDR3 runs 14 residues. V was clipped by 1 base and J by 7 bases, with 13 bases between them. Germline-derived CDR1 and CDR2 are MGHRA and YSYEKL. CDR3 bases: TGCGCCAGCAGCCAAGTAGGGGATCCTATTGAAGCTTTCTTT. This codes for CASSQVGDPIEAFF.